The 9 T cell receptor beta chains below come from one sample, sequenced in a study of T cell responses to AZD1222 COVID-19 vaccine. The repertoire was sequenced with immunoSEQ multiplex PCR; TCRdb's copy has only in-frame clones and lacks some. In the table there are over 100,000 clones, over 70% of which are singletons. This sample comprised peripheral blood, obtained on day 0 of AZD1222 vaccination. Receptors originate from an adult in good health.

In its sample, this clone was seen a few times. For the CDR3, the DNA is TGTGCCAGCAGTTCCAGGGGAAAAGGACGCACCGGGGAGCTGTTTTTT. Its translation: CASSSRGKGRTGELFF. This chain connects TRBV6-2 or TRBV6-3 to TRBJ2-2; D may be TRBD1 (6 bases). The CDR3 contains 16 residues. V lost 4 bases and J lost 4, with 16 bases in between. Germline assignment: CDR1 MNHEY and CDR2 SVGEGT.

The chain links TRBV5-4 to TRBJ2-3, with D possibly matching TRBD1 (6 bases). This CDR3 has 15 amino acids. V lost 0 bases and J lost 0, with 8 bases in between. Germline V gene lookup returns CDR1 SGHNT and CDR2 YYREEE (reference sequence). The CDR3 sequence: CASSLVGTSTDTQYF. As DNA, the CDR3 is TGTGCCAGCAGCTTGGTGGGGACAAGCACAGATACGCAGTATTTT.

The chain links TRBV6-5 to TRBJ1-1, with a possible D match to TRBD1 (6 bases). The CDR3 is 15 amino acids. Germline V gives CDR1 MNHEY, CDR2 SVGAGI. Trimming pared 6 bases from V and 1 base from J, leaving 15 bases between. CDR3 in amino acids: CASSRVGAGNTEAFF. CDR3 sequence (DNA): TGTGCCAGCAGCCGGGTGGGGGCTGGGAACACTGAAGCTTTCTTT.

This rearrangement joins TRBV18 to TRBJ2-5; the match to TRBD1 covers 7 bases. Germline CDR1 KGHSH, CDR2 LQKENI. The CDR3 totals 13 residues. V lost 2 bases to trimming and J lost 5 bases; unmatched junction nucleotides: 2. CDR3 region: CASSPSGGETQYF. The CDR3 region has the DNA TGTGCCAGCTCACCATCAGGGGGTGAGACCCAGTACTTC.

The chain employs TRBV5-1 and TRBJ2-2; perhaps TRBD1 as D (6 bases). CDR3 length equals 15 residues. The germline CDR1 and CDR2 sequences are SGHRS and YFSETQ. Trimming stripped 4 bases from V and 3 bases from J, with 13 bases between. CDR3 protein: CASSPGTTDTGELFF. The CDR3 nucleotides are TGCGCCAGCAGCCCTGGGACAACCGACACCGGGGAGCTGTTTTTT. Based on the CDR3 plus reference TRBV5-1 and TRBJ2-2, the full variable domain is KAGVTQTPRYLIKTRGQQVTLSCSPISGHRSVSWYQQTPGQGLQFLFEYFSETQRNKGNFPGRFSGRQFSNSRSEMNVSTLELGDSALYLCASSPGTTDTGELFFGEGSRLTVL.

The DNA of the CDR3 is TGTGCCAGCAGTTGGGACACCTCTGGAAACACCATATATTTT. Translation gives CASSWDTSGNTIYF. The chain joins TRBV28 to TRBJ1-3, with D maybe TRBD1 (6 bases). V lost 4 bases and J 0 bases, leaving 7 bases between the germline ends. The CDR3 is 14 residues long. The V gene's germline CDR1 is MDHEN and CDR2 SYDVKM. Full variable domain (outside the CDR3, taken from reference TRBV28 and TRBJ1-3): DVKVTQSSRYLVKRTGEKVFLECVQDMDHENMFWYRQDPGLGLRLIYFSYDVKMKEKGDIPEGYSVSREKKERFSLILESASTNQTSMYLCASSWDTSGNTIYFGEGSWLTVV.

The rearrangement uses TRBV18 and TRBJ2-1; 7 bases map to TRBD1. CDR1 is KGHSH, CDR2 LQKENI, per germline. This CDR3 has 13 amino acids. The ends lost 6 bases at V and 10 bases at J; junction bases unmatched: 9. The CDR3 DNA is TGTGCCAGCTCCCTTGGACAGGCAATCGAGCAGTTCTTC. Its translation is CASSLGQAIEQFF.

The CDR3 protein is CASSQSNRGRAPDPFF. CDR3 coding DNA: TGCGCCAGCAGTCAATCGAACCGGGGGCGAGCCCCAGACCCGTTTTTT. The genes are TRBV23-1 and TRBJ1-4, with TRBD1 as a possible D gene (6 bases). TRBV23-1 is flagged as an ORF with uncertain function. The CDR3 covers 16 residues. V lost 0 bases, J lost 16 bases, and 24 bases lay in between.

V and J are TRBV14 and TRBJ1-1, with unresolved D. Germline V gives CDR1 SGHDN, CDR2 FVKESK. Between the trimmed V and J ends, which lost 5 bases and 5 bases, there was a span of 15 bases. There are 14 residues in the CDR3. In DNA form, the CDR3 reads TGTGCCAGCAGCGTACAGCAGGTCGGGACTGAAGCTTTCTTT. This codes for CASSVQQVGTEAFF.